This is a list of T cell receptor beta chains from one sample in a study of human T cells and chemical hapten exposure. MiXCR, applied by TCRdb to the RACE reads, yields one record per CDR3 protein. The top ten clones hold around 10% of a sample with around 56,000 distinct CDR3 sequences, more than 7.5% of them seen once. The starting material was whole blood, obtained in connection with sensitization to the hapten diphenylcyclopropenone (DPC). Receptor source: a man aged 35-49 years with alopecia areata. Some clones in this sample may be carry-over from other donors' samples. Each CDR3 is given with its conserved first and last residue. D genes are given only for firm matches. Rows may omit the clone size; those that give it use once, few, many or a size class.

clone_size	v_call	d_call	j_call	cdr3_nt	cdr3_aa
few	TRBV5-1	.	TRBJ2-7	TGCGCCAGCAGCTTGGAGACAGTAGGTCGGGCCGAGCAGTACTTC	CASSLETVGRAEQYF
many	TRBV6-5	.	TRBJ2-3	TGTGCCAGCAGTCCCAGGCCTTTCGGCACAGATACGCAGTATTTT	CASSPRPFGTDTQYF
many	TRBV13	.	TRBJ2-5	TGTGCCAGCAGCCCCCAGAACAACCCTCAAGAGACCCAGTACTTC	CASSPQNNPQETQYF
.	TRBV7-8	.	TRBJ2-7	TGTGCCAGCAGCTTAGGGCTAGGACTTTACGAGCAGTACTTC	CASSLGLGLYEQYF
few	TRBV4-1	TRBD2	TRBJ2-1	TGCGCCAGCAGCCAAAGGCGGGAGGGCCCCCGGGGGCAGTTCTTC	CASSQRREGPRGQFF
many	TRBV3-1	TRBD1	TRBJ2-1	TGTGCCAGCAGCCCCCGGGACAGGGGGTATTATGAGCAGTTCTTC	CASSPRDRGYYEQFF
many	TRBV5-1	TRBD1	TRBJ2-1	TGCGCCAGCAGCTTGGCAGGGGACAGGGTCCATGAGCAGTTCTTC	CASSLAGDRVHEQFF
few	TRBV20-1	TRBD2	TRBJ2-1	TGCAGTGCTAGGGGCGGGAGGGACTACAATGAGCAGTTCTTC	CSARGGRDYNEQFF
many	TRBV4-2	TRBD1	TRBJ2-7	TGTGCCAGCAGCCACACAGGGGATTCCTACGAGCAGTACTTC	CASSHTGDSYEQYF
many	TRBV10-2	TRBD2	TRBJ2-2	TGCGCCAGCAGAAGACTAGCGGTGAACACCGGGGAGCTGTTTTTT	CASRRLAVNTGELFF
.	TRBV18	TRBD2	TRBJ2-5	TGTGCCAGCTCAGCCCTGACTAGCGGCCAAGAGACCCAGTACTTC	CASSALTSGQETQYF
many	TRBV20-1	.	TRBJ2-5	TGCAGTGCTCCCGGGGGCGCGGAGACCCAGTACTTC	CSAPGGAETQYF
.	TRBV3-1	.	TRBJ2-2	TGTGCCAGCAGCCAAGTCCGTTCCGGGGAGCTGTTTTTT	CASSQVRSGELFF
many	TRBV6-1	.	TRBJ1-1	TGTGCCAGCTTCCTTTTCGCTAACACTGAAGCTTTCTTT	CASFLFANTEAFF
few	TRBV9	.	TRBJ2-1	TGTGCCAGCAGCGTAGTGGCTGGCCTCAATGAGCAGTTCTTC	CASSVVAGLNEQFF
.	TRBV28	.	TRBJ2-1	TGTGCCAGCAGTCCCGAAGTTCTAGTCCCCCACAATGAGCAGTTCTTC	CASSPEVLVPHNEQFF
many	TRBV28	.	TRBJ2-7	TGTGCCAGCAGTTCTCCGGGCTTTCGGCGGAACGAGCAGTACTTC	CASSSPGFRRNEQYF
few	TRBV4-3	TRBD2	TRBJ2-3	TGCGCCAGCAGCCAAGGGGCTAGCGGGAGTCGAAATACGCAGTATTTT	CASSQGASGSRNTQYF
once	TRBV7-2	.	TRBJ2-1	TGTGCCAGCAGCTTCGAGACGAGCTCCTACAATGAGCAGTTCTTC	CASSFETSSYNEQFF
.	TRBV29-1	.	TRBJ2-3	TGCAGCGTGGGCCTACGGGACAGCGGGGAAACAGATACGCAGTATTTT	CSVGLRDSGETDTQYF
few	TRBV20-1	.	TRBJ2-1	TGCAGTGCTAGCGCGCACTCCTACAATGAGCAGTTCTTC	CSASAHSYNEQFF
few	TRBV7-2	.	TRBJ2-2	TGTGCCAGCAGCTTTAATAGTCAGGCCGGGGAGCTGTTTTTT	CASSFNSQAGELFF
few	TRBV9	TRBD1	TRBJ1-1	TGTGCCAGCAGCGATGGACAGGGGTGGACTGAAGCTTTCTTT	CASSDGQGWTEAFF
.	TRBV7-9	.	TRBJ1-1	TGTGCCAGCAGCTTCCTTTACCCTATGGGAGTACACATGAACACTGAAGCTTTCTTT	CASSFLYPMGVHMNTEAFF
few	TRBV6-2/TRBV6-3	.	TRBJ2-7	TGTGCCAGCAGGCCCGGGACACCCACTAGCGACGAGCAGTACTTC	CASRPGTPTSDEQYF
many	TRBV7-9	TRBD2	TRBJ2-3	TGTGCCAGCAGCATCCCTGCGGGAGTGGCAGATACGCAGTATTTT	CASSIPAGVADTQYF
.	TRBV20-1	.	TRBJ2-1	TGCAGTGCTAGAATGGTAGTCTCCTACAATGAGCAGTTCTTC	CSARMVVSYNEQFF
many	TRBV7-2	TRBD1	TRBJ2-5	TGTGCCAGCAGCCGAGACAGGGCGAGCCAAGAGACCCAGTACTTC	CASSRDRASQETQYF
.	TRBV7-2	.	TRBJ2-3	TGTGCCAGCAGTTCCCGCACAGATACGCAGTATTTT	CASSSRTDTQYF
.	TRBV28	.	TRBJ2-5	TGTGCCAGCAGTTTGGGCAGCGCTCAAGAGACCCAGTACTTC	CASSLGSAQETQYF
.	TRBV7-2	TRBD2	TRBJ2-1	TGTGCCAGCAGCCCCGGGGCCAGAACTAGCGGGAGGGCCCTTGAGCAGTTCTTC	CASSPGARTSGRALEQFF
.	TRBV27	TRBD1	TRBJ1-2	TGTGCCAGCAGTTTCGGGACAGGTTATGGCTACACCTTC	CASSFGTGYGYTF
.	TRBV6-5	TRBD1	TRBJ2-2	TGTGCCAGCAGCATAACAGGGGATGGGAACACCGGGGAGCTGTTTTTT	CASSITGDGNTGELFF
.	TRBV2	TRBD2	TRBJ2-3	TGTGCCAGCAGTGAAGCGGGAGCACTAGCGGGAGGATCAGATACGCAGTATTTT	CASSEAGALAGGSDTQYF
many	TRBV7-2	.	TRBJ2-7	TGTGCCAGCAGCCTAGATCCGGCAGGAGGATACGAGCAGTACTTC	CASSLDPAGGYEQYF
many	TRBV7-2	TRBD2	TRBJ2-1	TGTGCCAGCAGGTTAGCGGGTGGTCTCGGATTCGTAGATGAGCAGTTCTTC	CASRLAGGLGFVDEQFF